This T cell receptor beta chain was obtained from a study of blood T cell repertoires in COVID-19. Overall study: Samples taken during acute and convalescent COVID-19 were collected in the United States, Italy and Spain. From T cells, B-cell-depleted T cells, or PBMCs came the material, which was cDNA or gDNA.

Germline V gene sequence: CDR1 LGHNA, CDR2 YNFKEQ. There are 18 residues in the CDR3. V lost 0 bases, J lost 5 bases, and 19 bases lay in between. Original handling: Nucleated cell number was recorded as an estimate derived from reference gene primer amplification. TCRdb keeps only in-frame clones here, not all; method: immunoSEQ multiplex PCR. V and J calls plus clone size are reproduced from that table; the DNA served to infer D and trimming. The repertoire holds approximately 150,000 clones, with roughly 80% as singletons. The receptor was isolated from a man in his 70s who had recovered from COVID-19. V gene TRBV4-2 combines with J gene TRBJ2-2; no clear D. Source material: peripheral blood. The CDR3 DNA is TGTGCCAGCAGCCAAGAGTTCAGAGGTCTAGAGGAAACCGGGGAGCTGTTTTTT. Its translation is CASSQEFRGLEETGELFF.